This T cell receptor beta chain was recovered during a study of CD8 T cells in Susac syndrome (dated by TCRdb to the late 2010s). Background on the whole study: The study used repertoire sequencing to test whether antigen drove CD8+ T cell activation and differentiation in Susac syndrome. The clonality of the CD8+ T cell repertoire was compared across over 9 healthy donors, roughly 14 Susac syndrome patients and around 16 multiple sclerosis patients. Broad study findings and their caveats: The TCR sequencing and HLA analysis was acknowledged to have included a relatively small number of individuals.

High-throughput TCR beta sequencing profiled peripheral blood CD8+ and CD4+ T cells from healthy donors, Susac syndrome patients and multiple sclerosis patients. Multiple sclerosis controls were treatment-naive patients with stable or active relapsing-remitting disease fulfilling revised McDonald criteria. Bulk CD8+ and CD4+ T cells were purified magnetically by negative isolation, whereas CD8+ TEMRA cells were enriched by FACS. Blood was collected in EDTA tubes and processed within 24 hours, with PBMCs isolated through density gradient centrifugation. PBMCs intended for TCR sequencing were cryopreserved in liquid nitrogen and thawed later in a water bath at 37 degrees C. Purity of sorted or isolated CD4+, CD8+ and CD8+ TEMRA cells was at least 90%. Looking up the germline V gene (reference sequence) yields CDR1 LNHDA and CDR2 SQIVND. From V the trimming removes 3 bases and from J it removes 4 bases, while the gene matches leave 7 bases of the junction unaccounted for. From the cysteine through the phenylalanine, the CDR3 covers 15 amino acids. Only CDR3 DNA is held: 45 bases, read in frame from base 1.

Regarding this clonotype: Its antigen is still unknown. No base qualities exist here, and no much larger clone lies one base off it.

RNA was extracted using the RNeasy kit, and roughly 0.5 to 1 ug of the RNA was reverse transcribed with random hexamers. The immunoSEQ multiplex PCR assay, which covers 54 Vbeta and 13 Jbeta segments, was used to amplify TCR beta CDR3 regions. Bias from PCR amplification was corrected by using a synthetic template baseline for primer optimization and for computational correction. As for how the authors treated the data: Only productive sequences were kept, with reads annotated to V, D and J genes according to IMGT and analyzed in immunoSEQ Analyzer. To calculate clonality, Shannon entropy was normalized by log2 of the number of productive unique sequences and then subtracted from one. For each patient and control, public and private clones were evaluated among the 100 most prevalent clones. A clone was defined as Susac-specific if it was absent from the healthy and MS cohorts, from about 1,100 published viral clones and from other ImmuneACCESS disease sequences. TCRdb trimmed public reads at Q25 via fastp, called clones via MiXCR and kept in-frame beta chains. One record per CDR3 amino acid sequence lists the most common genes and DNA. The V and J calls follow TCRdb's processing rather than the paper's. Within this sample are about 400,000 distinct CDR3 sequences, with 85% to 90% of them counted one time only. The ten largest clones capture about 0.12% of the sample.

The origin of this receptor is a human donor with multiple sclerosis. Sequencing used CD8+ T cells from PBMCs. This chain is built from TRBV19 and TRBJ2-7, and 9 junctional nucleotides match TRBD1. The CDR3 here reads CASSIGDRGIYEQYF. At the DNA level, the sequence is TGTGCCAGTAGTATCGGCGACAGGGGGATATACGAGCAGTACTTC.